This T cell receptor (beta chain) was obtained from a study of cytomegalovirus exposure and HLA in healthy donors. Study-wide results and caveats: Previous analysis showed most TCR beta V segments were productive about 87% or about 30% of the time.

The germline CDR1 and CDR2 sequences are SGHVS and FQNEAQ. The CDR3 has 15 amino acids. The ends were cut back, 5 bases at V and 0 bases at J, with 14 bases in the middle. Note on this clone: Its antigen remains unidentified.

With 60 Vbeta and 13 Jbeta primers, the PCR was carried out. Using immunoSEQ multiplex PCR, the repertoire was profiled, and TCRdb retains in-frame clones only, with some absent. The sample carries 90,000 to 120,000 clones, about three quarters recorded once. Specimen: PBMCs. V and J are TRBV7-8 and TRBJ2-7; no reliable D call. This TCR came from a man aged 60 to 69 in good health and CMV-seropositive. This CDR3 reads CASSPTDGGSYEQYF. For the CDR3, the DNA is TGTGCCAGCAGCCCTACTGACGGCGGCTCCTACGAGCAGTACTTC. The whole variable domain, remainder taken from reference TRBV7-8 and TRBJ2-7, is GAGVSQSPRYKVAKRGQDVALRCDPISGHVSLFWYQQALGQGPEFLTYFQNEAQLDKSGLPSDRFFAERPEGSVSTLKIQRTQQEDSAVYLCASSPTDGGSYEQYFGPGTRLTVT.